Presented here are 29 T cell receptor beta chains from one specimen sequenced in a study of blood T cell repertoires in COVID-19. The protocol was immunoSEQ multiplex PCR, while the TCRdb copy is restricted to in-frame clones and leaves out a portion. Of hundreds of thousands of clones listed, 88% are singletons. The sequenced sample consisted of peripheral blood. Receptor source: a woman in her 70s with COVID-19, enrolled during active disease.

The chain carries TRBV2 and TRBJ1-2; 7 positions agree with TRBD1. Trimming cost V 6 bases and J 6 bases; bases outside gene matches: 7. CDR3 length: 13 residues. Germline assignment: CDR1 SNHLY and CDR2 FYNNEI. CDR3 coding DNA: TGTGCCAGCAGAAGACAGGGTTATAATGGCTACACCTTC. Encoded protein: CASRRQGYNGYTF.

CDR3 in amino acids: CASSLGQAGFTEAFF. CDR3 in DNA: TGTGCCAGCAGCTTAGGGCAGGCGGGGTTCACTGAAGCTTTCTTT. V gene TRBV7-9 combines with J gene TRBJ1-1; D not resolved. Trimming pared 1 base from V and 4 bases from J, leaving 13 bases between. The CDR3 totals 15 residues. From germline, CDR1 is SEHNR and CDR2 FQNEAQ (reference sequence).

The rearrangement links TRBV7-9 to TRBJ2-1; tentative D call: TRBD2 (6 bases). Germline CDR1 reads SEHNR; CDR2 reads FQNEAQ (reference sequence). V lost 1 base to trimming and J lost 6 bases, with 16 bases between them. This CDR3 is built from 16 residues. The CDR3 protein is CASSLVGGDPSNEQFF. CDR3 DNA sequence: TGTGCCAGCAGCTTAGTTGGAGGGGACCCTAGCAATGAGCAGTTCTTC.

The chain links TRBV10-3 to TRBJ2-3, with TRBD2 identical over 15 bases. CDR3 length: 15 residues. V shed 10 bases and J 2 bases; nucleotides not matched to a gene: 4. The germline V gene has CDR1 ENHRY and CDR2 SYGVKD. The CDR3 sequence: CATGTSGGYTDTQYF. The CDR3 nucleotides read TGTGCCACGGGGACTAGCGGGGGGTACACAGATACGCAGTATTTT.

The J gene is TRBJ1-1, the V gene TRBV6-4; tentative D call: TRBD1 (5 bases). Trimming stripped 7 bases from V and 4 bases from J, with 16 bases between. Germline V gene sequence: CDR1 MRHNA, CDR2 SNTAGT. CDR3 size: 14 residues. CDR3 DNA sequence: TGTGCCAGCAAGAAGTCAAGGGGTGCCACTGAAGCTTTCTTT. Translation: CASKKSRGATEAFF.

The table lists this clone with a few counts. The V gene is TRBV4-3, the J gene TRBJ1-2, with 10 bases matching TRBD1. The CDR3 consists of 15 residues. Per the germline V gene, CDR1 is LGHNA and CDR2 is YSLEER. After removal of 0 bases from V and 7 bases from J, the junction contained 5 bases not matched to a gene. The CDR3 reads CASSQEGQGQGGYTF. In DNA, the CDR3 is TGCGCCAGCAGCCAAGAGGGACAGGGGCAAGGTGGCTACACCTTC.

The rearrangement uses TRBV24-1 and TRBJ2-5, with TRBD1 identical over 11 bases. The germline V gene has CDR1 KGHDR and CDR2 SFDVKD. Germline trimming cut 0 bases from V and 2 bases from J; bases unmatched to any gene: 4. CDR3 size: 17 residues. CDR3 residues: CATSDLGGQGEQETQYF. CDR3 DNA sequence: TGTGCCACCAGTGATTTGGGGGGACAGGGGGAACAAGAGACCCAGTACTTC.

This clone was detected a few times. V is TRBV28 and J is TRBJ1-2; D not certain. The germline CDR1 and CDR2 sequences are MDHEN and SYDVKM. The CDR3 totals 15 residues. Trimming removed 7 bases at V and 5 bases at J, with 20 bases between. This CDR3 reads CASTPPGGIGYGYTF. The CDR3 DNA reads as TGTGCCAGCACCCCGCCTGGAGGTATAGGGTATGGCTACACCTTC.

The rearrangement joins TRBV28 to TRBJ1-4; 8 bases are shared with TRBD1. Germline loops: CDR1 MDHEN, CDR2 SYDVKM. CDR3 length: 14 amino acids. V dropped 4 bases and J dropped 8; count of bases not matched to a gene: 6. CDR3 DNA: TGTGCCAGCAGTTCCGGGACAGGAACCGAAAAACTGTTTTTT. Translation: CASSSGTGTEKLFF.

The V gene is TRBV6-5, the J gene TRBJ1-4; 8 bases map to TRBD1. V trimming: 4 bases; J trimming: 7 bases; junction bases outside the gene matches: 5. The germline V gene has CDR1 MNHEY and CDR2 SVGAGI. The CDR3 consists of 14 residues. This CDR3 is CASSSGGAGEKLFF. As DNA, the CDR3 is TGTGCCAGCAGTTCAGGGGGCGCTGGTGAAAAACTGTTTTTT.

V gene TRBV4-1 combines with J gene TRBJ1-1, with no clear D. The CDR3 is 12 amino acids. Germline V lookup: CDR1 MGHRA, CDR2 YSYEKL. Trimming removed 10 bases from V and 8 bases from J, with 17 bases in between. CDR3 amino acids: CATRGQSIEAFF. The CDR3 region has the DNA TGCGCCACCCGAGGTCAGAGTATAGAAGCTTTCTTT.

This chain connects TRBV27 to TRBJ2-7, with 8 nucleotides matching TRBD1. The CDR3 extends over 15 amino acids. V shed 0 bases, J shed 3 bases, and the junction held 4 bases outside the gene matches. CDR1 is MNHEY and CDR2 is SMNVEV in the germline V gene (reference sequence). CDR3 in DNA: TGTGCCAGCAGTTTATCTTCGACAGGGGTCTACGAGCAGTACTTC. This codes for CASSLSSTGVYEQYF.

CDR3 nucleotides: TGCAGCGTTCGTGGGACAGGGGGCGACGAGCAGTACTTC. It encodes CSVRGTGGDEQYF. The chain carries TRBV29-1 and TRBJ2-7; TRBD1 agrees at 12 bases. The junction had 4 bases not matched to a gene; V was cut back by 5 bases and J by 5 bases. There are 13 residues in the CDR3. Germline CDR1 is SQVTM and CDR2 is ANQGSEA.

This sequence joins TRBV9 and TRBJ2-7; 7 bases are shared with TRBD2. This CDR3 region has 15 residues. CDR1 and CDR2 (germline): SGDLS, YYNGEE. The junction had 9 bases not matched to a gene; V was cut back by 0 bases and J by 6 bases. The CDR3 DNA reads TGTGCCAGCAGCGTAGGGCTAGCGGACCCTTCCGAGCAGTACTTC. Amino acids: CASSVGLADPSEQYF.

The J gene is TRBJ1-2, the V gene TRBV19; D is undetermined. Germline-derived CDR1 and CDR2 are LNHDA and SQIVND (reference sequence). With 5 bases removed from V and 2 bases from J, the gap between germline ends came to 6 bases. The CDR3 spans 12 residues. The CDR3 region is CASSLENYGYTF. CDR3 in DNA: TGTGCCAGTAGTCTGGAGAACTATGGCTACACCTTC.

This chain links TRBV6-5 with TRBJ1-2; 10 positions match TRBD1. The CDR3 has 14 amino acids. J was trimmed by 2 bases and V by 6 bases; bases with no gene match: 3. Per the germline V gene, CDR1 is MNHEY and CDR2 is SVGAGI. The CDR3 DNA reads TGTGCCAGCAGGCGGGACAGGGGAAACTATGGCTACACCTTC. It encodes CASRRDRGNYGYTF.

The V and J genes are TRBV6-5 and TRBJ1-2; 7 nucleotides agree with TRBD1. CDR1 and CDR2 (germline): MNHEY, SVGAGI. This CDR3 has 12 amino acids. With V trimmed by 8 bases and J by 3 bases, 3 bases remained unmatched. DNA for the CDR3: TGTGCCAGCGCCGACAGGGACTATGGCTACACCTTC. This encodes CASADRDYGYTF.

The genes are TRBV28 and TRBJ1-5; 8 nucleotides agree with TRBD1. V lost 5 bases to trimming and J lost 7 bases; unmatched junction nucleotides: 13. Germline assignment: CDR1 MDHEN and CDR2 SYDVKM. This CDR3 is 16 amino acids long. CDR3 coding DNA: TGTGCCAGCAGTCCCACCCGGGACAGGCGTGGGCAGCCCCAGCATTTT. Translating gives CASSPTRDRRGQPQHF. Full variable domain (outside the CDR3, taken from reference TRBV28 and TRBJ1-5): DVKVTQSSRYLVKRTGEKVFLECVQDMDHENMFWYRQDPGLGLRLIYFSYDVKMKEKGDIPEGYSVSREKKERFSLILESASTNQTSMYLCASSPTRDRRGQPQHFGDGTRLSIL.

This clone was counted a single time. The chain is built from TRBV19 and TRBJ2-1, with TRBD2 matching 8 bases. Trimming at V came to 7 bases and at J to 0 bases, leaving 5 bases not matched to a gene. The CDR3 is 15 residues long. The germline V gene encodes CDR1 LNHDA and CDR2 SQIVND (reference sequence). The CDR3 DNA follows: TGTGCCAGTATTAACAGCGGGAGCTCCTACAATGAGCAGTTCTTC. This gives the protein CASINSGSSYNEQFF. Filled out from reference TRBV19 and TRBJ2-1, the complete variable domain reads DGGITQSPKYLFRKEGQNVTLSCEQNLNHDAMYWYRQDPGQGLRLIYYSQIVNDFQKGDIAEGYSVSREKKESFPLTVTSAQKNPTAFYLCASINSGSSYNEQFFGPGTRLTVL.

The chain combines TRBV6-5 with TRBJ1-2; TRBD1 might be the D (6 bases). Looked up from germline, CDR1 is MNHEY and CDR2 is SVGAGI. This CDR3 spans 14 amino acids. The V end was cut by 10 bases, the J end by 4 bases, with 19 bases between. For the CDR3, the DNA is TGTGCCACCCCAACACAGGGAGACCTCTATGGCTACACCTTC. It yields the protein CATPTQGDLYGYTF.

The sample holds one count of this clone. CDR3 residues: CAWTSTWTEAFF. CDR3 nucleotide sequence: TGTGCCTGGACCTCTACGTGGACTGAAGCTTTCTTT. The chain links TRBV30 to TRBJ1-1; D remains unclear. V was cut by 4 bases and J by 5 bases, with 11 bases left in between. The CDR3 runs to 12 residues. Germline loops: CDR1 GTSNPN, CDR2 SVGIG (reference sequence).

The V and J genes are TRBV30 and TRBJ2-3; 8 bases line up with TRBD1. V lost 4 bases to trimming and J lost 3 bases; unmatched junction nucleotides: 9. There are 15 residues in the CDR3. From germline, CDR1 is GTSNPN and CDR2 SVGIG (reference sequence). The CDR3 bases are TGTGCCTGGACACGAGGGGACAGGAGAACAGATACGCAGTATTTT. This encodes CAWTRGDRRTDTQYF.

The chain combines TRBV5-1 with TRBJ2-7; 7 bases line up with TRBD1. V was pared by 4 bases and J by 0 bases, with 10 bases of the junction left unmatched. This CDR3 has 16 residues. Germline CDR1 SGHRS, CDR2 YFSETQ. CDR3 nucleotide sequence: TGCGCCAGCAGCCCGGACAGGATAGGGGCCTCCTACGAGCAGTACTTC. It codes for CASSPDRIGASYEQYF.

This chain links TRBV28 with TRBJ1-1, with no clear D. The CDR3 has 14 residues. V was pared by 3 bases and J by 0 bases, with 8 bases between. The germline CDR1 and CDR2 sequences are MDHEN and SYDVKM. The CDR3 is CASSLPGMNTEAFF. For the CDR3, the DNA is TGTGCCAGCAGTTTGCCGGGAATGAACACTGAAGCTTTCTTT.

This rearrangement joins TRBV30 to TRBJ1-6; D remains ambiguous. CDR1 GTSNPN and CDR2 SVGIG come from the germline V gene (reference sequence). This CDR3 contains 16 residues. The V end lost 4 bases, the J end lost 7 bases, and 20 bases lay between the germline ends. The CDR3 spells CAWKSWRGGPNSPLHF. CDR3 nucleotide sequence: TGTGCCTGGAAGAGCTGGCGGGGAGGGCCAAATTCACCCCTCCACTTT.

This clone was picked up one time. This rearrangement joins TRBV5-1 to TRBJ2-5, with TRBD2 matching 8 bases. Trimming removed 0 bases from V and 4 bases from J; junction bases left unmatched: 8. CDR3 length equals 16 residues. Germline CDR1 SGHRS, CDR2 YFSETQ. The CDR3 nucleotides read TGCGCCAGCAGCTTGGACAGCGGGGGTCCCCGAGAGACCCAGTACTTC. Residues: CASSLDSGGPRETQYF.

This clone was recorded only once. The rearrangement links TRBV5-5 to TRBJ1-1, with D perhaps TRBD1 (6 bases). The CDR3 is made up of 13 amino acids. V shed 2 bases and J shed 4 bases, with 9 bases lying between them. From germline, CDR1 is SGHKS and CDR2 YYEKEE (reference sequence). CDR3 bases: TGTGCCAGCAGCTTACAGGGCGGCACTGAAGCTTTCTTT. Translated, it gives CASSLQGGTEAFF.

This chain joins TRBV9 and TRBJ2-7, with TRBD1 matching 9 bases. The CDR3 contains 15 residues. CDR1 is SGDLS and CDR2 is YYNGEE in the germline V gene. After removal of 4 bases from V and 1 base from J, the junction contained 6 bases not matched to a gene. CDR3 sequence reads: CASSPGTGISYEQYF. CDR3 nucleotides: TGTGCCAGCAGCCCCGGGACAGGGATTTCCTACGAGCAGTACTTC.

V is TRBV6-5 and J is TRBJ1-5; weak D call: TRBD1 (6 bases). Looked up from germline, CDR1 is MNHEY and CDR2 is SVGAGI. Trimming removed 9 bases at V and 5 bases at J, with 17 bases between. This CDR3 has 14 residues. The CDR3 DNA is TGTGCCAGTCTACCGTCGCAGGGGTATCAGCCCCAGCATTTT. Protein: CASLPSQGYQPQHF.